The clone carrying this TCR beta chain appeared a few times. Its antigen is unidentified. This sample is drawn from a study of neurological immune-mediated disorders. Findings and caveats of the study: Whereas HTLV-1-associated myelopathy showed the most TCR clonal expansion, multiple sclerosis showed the least, with levels below those of healthy controls.

The CDR3 is made up of 14 amino acids. Trimming removed 2 bases from V and 5 bases from J; junction bases left unmatched: 6. CDR1 and CDR2 from the germline V gene are SGHRS and YFSETQ. TCRdb reprocessed the 5' RACE reads via MiXCR and lists one record per CDR3 protein. The table shows tens of thousands of distinct CDR3 sequences, with approximately 7.2% occurring only once. The sequencing sample was made of CD4+ T cells from blood. The rearrangement links TRBV5-1 to TRBJ2-7, with 8 bases fitting TRBD1. This TCR was sampled from a man aged 45 to 65 in good health. The CDR3 spells CASSLPTGADEQYF. In DNA, the CDR3 is TGCGCCAGCAGCTTACCGACAGGGGCGGACGAGCAGTACTTC.